The 29 T cell receptor beta chains below come from one sample, sequenced in a study of blood T cell repertoires in COVID-19 (dated by TCRdb to 2019 to 2021). The library was generated by the immunoSEQ multiplex PCR assay. Here the immuneACCESS table is served through TCRdb, limited to in-frame sequences with V and J called. Missing clones are a known gap in these copies; in checked studies unresolved V genes cover under half, and the rest lacks a known reason. This sample gives 50,000 to 70,000 clones in total; about 66% of them show up just once. Together, the top ten hold approximately 51% of the sample. The sequenced sample consisted of PBMCs or T cells enriched from blood (not recorded which). The receptor source for this set is a woman aged 55-69 years who had been exposed to COVID-19.

The chain links TRBV28 to TRBJ1-2; 7 bases align to TRBD1. Losses at the gene ends were 6 bases for V and 12 bases for J; bases not matched to a gene: 10. This CDR3 contains 12 residues. CDR1 and CDR2 (germline): MDHEN, SYDVKM. The CDR3 spells CASRPRQGGNTF. The CDR3 coding sequence is TGTGCCAGCAGACCTCGACAGGGAGGAAACACCTTC.

The chain joins TRBV15 to TRBJ1-6, with 8 bases lining up with TRBD1. The CDR3 runs to 15 residues. Trimming removed 5 bases from V and 6 bases from J; junction bases left unmatched: 6. The germline V gene encodes CDR1 LNHNV and CDR2 YYDKDF (reference sequence). The CDR3 coding sequence is TGTGCCACCAGCGTCGGGACAGGACTTAATTCACCCCTCCACTTT. It yields the protein CATSVGTGLNSPLHF.

This chain connects TRBV2 to TRBJ2-2, with D tentatively TRBD1 (6 bases). This CDR3 is built from 15 residues. V lost 4 bases to trimming and J lost 7 bases, with 16 bases between them. Germline values: CDR1 SNHLY, CDR2 FYNNEI. The CDR3: CASSGDPQGIGELFF. Here the CDR3 DNA reads TGTGCCAGCAGTGGGGACCCACAGGGTATCGGGGAGCTGTTTTTT.

This clone was counted between two and nine times. At one end, the junction sequence differs from germline, possibly due to a read error. The gene calls are TRBV5-4 and TRBJ1-5; maybe TRBD1 (5 bases). Germline assignment: CDR1 SGHNT and CDR2 YYREEE (reference sequence). The CDR3 runs to 15 residues. The CDR3 protein is CASSSGTASDQPQHF. As DNA, the CDR3 is TGTGCCAGCAGTTCCGGGACCGCTAGCGATCAGCCCCAGCATTTT.

This clone occurred a few times. The chain uses TRBV19 and TRBJ2-1, with 8 bases that match TRBD1. The CDR3 loop spans 17 amino acids. Germline loops: CDR1 LNHDA, CDR2 SQIVND (reference sequence). V shed 4 bases and J 4 bases; nucleotides not matched to a gene: 12. The CDR3 region has the DNA TGTGCCAGTAGTACCAAAACAAGGGGACAGGTATACAATGAGCAGTTCTTC. Translation gives CASSTKTRGQVYNEQFF.

In its sample, this clone was seen many times. The gene calls are TRBV19 and TRBJ2-1, with TRBD2 matching 7 bases. The trim removed 6 bases at V and 7 bases at J, leaving 6 bases unmatched. Germline values: CDR1 LNHDA, CDR2 SQIVND (reference sequence). The CDR3 spans 13 residues. The CDR3 spells CASRRSGANEQFF. CDR3 bases: TGTGCCAGTAGGAGGAGCGGGGCGAATGAGCAGTTCTTC.

This clone has a handful of counts. The V call is TRBV28, the J call TRBJ1-1, with D unclear. Trimming shortened V by 3 bases and J by 8 bases, and 13 bases separated the two germline ends. The CDR3 is 13 residues long. Looked up from germline, CDR1 is MDHEN and CDR2 is SYDVKM. The CDR3: CASSFGGGREAFF. In nucleotides, the CDR3 is TGTGCCAGCAGTTTCGGAGGCGGGCGAGAAGCTTTCTTT.

The chain joins TRBV10-2 to TRBJ2-3; 9 bases fit TRBD2. CDR3 length: 14 residues. The germline gives CDR1 WSHSY, CDR2 SAAADI. After removal of 2 bases from V and 6 bases from J, the junction contained 3 bases not matched to a gene. In DNA form, the CDR3 reads TGCGCCAGCAGTGAGGGAGCGGGAGGTGATACGCAGTATTTT. Its translation: CASSEGAGGDTQYF.

The V and J genes are TRBV10-3 and TRBJ1-2; tentatively, D is TRBD1 (6 bases). Germline CDR1 is ENHRY and CDR2 is SYGVKD. The germline V and J ends were trimmed by 0 bases and 3 bases, with 11 bases remaining between them. CDR3 length: 15 residues. CDR3 coding DNA: TGTGCCATCAGTGAGTCGGGAGGGGGTCACTATGGCTACACCTTC. Its translation: CAISESGGGHYGYTF.

J is TRBJ2-3 and V is TRBV7-9; 10 bases are a match to TRBD2. The CDR3 is 14 amino acids. The ends lost 5 bases at V and 5 bases at J; junction bases unmatched: 4. The germline V gene encodes CDR1 SEHNR and CDR2 FQNEAQ (reference sequence). CDR3 protein: CASSPAGGKDTQYF. The CDR3 coding sequence is TGTGCCAGCAGCCCAGCGGGAGGGAAAGATACGCAGTATTTT. The complete variable domain, with remaining parts taken from reference TRBV7-9 and TRBJ2-3, reads DTGVSQNPRHKITKRGQNVTFRCDPISEHNRLYWYRQTLGQGPEFLTYFQNEAQLEKSRLLSDRFSAERPKGSFSTLEIQRTEQGDSAMYLCASSPAGGKDTQYFGPGTRLTVL.

This sequence joins TRBV5-1 and TRBJ2-1; 13 bases agree with TRBD2. After removal of 4 bases from V and 5 bases from J, the junction contained 3 bases not matched to a gene. CDR1 and CDR2 from the germline V gene are SGHRS and YFSETQ. This CDR3 is 15 amino acids long. The CDR3 protein is CASSPGLAGDNEQFF. The CDR3 region has the DNA TGCGCCAGCAGCCCCGGACTAGCGGGAGACAATGAGCAGTTCTTC.

This chain links TRBV21-1 with TRBJ2-7; the DNA was not used to check the table's D call, TRBD2. TRBV21-1 is a known pseudogene. The length of the CDR3 is 18 residues. The CDR3 reads CASSKLSGVAGGPYEQYF. The CDR3 DNA reads TGTGCCAGCAGCAAACTGAGTGGAGTGGCGGGGGGGCCCTACGAGCAGTACTTC.

The chain is built from TRBV7-8 and TRBJ1-2; 7 positions match TRBD1. With V trimmed by 6 bases and J by 9 bases, 10 bases remained unmatched. The CDR3 covers 13 residues. Germline V gene data show CDR1 as SGHVS and CDR2 as FQNEAQ. CDR3 nucleotides: TGTGCCAGCAGAACCGGGACAGCAGAGCGCTACACCTTC. It yields the protein CASRTGTAERYTF. Filled out from reference TRBV7-8 and TRBJ1-2, the complete variable domain reads GAGVSQSPRYKVAKRGQDVALRCDPISGHVSLFWYQQALGQGPEFLTYFQNEAQLDKSGLPSDRFFAERPEGSVSTLKIQRTQQEDSAVYLCASRTGTAERYTFGSGTRLTVV.

J is TRBJ2-3 and V is TRBV29-1, with D possibly TRBD1 on 7 matching bases. V dropped 0 bases and J dropped 4 bases, with 17 bases sitting between them. The CDR3 has 16 residues. The V gene's germline CDR1 is SQVTM and CDR2 ANQGSEA. The chain's CDR3 is CSVEDLAGGLADTQYF. The CDR3 region has the DNA TGCAGCGTTGAAGATCTGGCAGGGGGACTCGCAGATACGCAGTATTTT.

This clone was detected once. The rearrangement joins TRBV2 to TRBJ1-2; D is unresolved. The CDR3 is made up of 13 amino acids. V was trimmed by 1 base and J by 4 bases, leaving 7 bases between them. The germline CDR1 and CDR2 sequences are SNHLY and FYNNEI. The CDR3 loop reads CASSEVASYGYTF. The DNA of the CDR3 is TGTGCCAGCAGTGAAGTAGCCTCCTATGGCTACACCTTC.

In its sample, this clone was seen a few times. The chain links TRBV2 to TRBJ1-5; possible D gene TRBD1, 6 bases. The germline V gene encodes CDR1 SNHLY and CDR2 FYNNEI. This CDR3 has 15 residues. V was cut by 1 base and J by 4 bases, with 11 bases left in between. CDR3 region: CASSEGTASNQPQHF. DNA of the CDR3: TGTGCCAGCAGTGAAGGGACAGCGTCAAATCAGCCCCAGCATTTT.

The chain has TRBV7-9 and TRBJ1-1; maybe TRBD1 (5 bases). This CDR3 is built from 17 residues. V shed 3 bases and J shed 6 bases, with 23 bases lying between them. Germline-derived CDR1 and CDR2 are SEHNR and FQNEAQ (reference sequence). The CDR3 reads CASSFYSQGIEKAEAFF. In DNA, the CDR3 is TGTGCCAGCAGCTTCTATAGTCAGGGAATCGAGAAGGCTGAAGCTTTCTTT. The entire variable domain, with the rest obtained from reference TRBV7-9 and TRBJ1-1, is as follows: DTGVSQNPRHKITKRGQNVTFRCDPISEHNRLYWYRQTLGQGPEFLTYFQNEAQLEKSRLLSDRFSAERPKGSFSTLEIQRTEQGDSAMYLCASSFYSQGIEKAEAFFGQGTRLTVV.

By proportion, this clone is medium-sized. The V gene is TRBV2, the J gene TRBJ2-1; 9 bases are shared with TRBD2. Germline CDR1 SNHLY, CDR2 FYNNEI. The CDR3 sequence is 14 residues long. V dropped 7 bases and J dropped 10; count of bases not matched to a gene: 11. The CDR3 here is CASNIAGAGDEQFF. The CDR3 nucleotides read TGTGCCAGCAATATAGCGGGAGCGGGGGACGAGCAGTTCTTC.

V and J are TRBV6-1 and TRBJ2-3, with a weak D call TRBD1 (5 bases). CDR3 length equals 15 residues. CDR1 is MNHNS and CDR2 is SASEGT in the germline V gene. The V end lost 2 bases, the J end lost 2 bases, and 11 bases lay between the germline ends. As DNA, the CDR3 is TGTGCCAGCAGTGAACATGGGGCCCCCACAGATACGCAGTATTTT. This sequence encodes CASSEHGAPTDTQYF.

The J gene is TRBJ2-3, the V gene TRBV7-3; D is unclear. Germline CDR1 reads SGHTA; CDR2 reads FQGTGA. The CDR3 runs 14 residues. The V and J ends lost 5 bases and 2 bases respectively, with 11 bases between them. The CDR3 DNA reads TGTGCCAGCAGCGTTGACACCTACACAGATACGCAGTATTTT. It specifies CASSVDTYTDTQYF.

This clone has only one observation. The V call is TRBV30, the J call TRBJ1-4; 8 positions match TRBD1. The germline CDR1 and CDR2 sequences are GTSNPN and SVGIG (reference sequence). The ends lost 1 base at V and 4 bases at J; junction bases unmatched: 5. This CDR3 region has 15 residues. The CDR3 reads CAWSAQGAGNEKLFF. CDR3 coding DNA: TGTGCCTGGAGTGCCCAGGGGGCTGGTAATGAAAAACTGTTTTTT.

V usage is TRBV9 and J usage is TRBJ1-2; D unresolved. Germline loops: CDR1 SGDLS, CDR2 YYNGEE. CDR3 length: 15 residues. Trimming cost V 3 bases and J 0 bases, with 12 bases left between them. The CDR3 sequence is CASSAAGFPNYGYTF. The CDR3 DNA follows: TGTGCCAGCAGCGCCGCAGGATTCCCTAACTATGGCTACACCTTC.

This clone has just a few counts. The J gene is TRBJ1-4, the V gene TRBV7-9; a possible D gene is TRBD1 (6 bases). CDR3 length: 15 residues. V was shortened by 3 bases and J by 5 bases, with 13 bases between the two germline ends. Germline CDR1 reads SEHNR; CDR2 reads FQNEAQ (reference sequence). As DNA, the CDR3 is TGTGCCAGCAGCTTTACAGGGCAAACAAATGAAAAACTGTTTTTT. Its translation: CASSFTGQTNEKLFF. Based on the CDR3 plus reference TRBV7-9 and TRBJ1-4, the full variable domain is DTGVSQNPRHKITKRGQNVTFRCDPISEHNRLYWYRQTLGQGPEFLTYFQNEAQLEKSRLLSDRFSAERPKGSFSTLEIQRTEQGDSAMYLCASSFTGQTNEKLFFGSGTQLSVL.

V usage is TRBV2 and J usage is TRBJ1-1; D not certain. Germline CDR1 reads SNHLY; CDR2 reads FYNNEI. Trimming took off 6 bases at V and 3 bases at J, with 20 bases between the two ends. The CDR3 spans 16 residues. CDR3 loop: CASRSTIREHYTEAFF. The CDR3 region has the DNA TGTGCCAGCAGGAGTACAATCCGGGAACATTACACTGAAGCTTTCTTT.

This clone was found a few times. The V call is TRBV11-2, the J call TRBJ2-7; no firm D call. CDR1 and CDR2 (germline): SGHAT, FQNNGV. The CDR3 spans 12 residues. Trimming cost V 0 bases and J 3 bases, with 3 bases left between them. In DNA, the CDR3 is TGTGCCAGCAGCTTAGATCGCTACGAGCAGTACTTC. Residues: CASSLDRYEQYF.

The chain recombines TRBV28 with TRBJ2-6; 10 positions match TRBD2. The CDR3 totals 15 residues. After removal of 6 bases from V and 3 bases from J, the junction contained 2 bases not matched to a gene. CDR1 is MDHEN and CDR2 is SYDVKM in the germline V gene. The CDR3 is CASSRTSGGANVLTF. The DNA of the CDR3 is TGTGCCAGCAGCCGGACTAGCGGTGGGGCCAACGTCCTGACTTTC. The full variable domain, completed using reference TRBV28 and TRBJ2-6, is DVKVTQSSRYLVKRTGEKVFLECVQDMDHENMFWYRQDPGLGLRLIYFSYDVKMKEKGDIPEGYSVSREKKERFSLILESASTNQTSMYLCASSRTSGGANVLTFGAGSRLTVL.

V and J are TRBV12-3 or TRBV12-4 and TRBJ2-7, with D possibly matching TRBD1 (6 bases). V was shortened by 8 bases and J by 0 bases, with 11 bases between the two germline ends. The CDR3 has 13 amino acids. CDR3 in DNA: TGTGCCAGCCGACAGGCGGTCTCCTACGAGCAGTACTTC. It is translated as CASRQAVSYEQYF.

Concerning this clone: The same CDR3 arises from other DNA sequences in this sample as well. This chain links TRBV24-1 with TRBJ1-4; D uncertain. V lost 6 bases and J 8 bases, leaving 6 bases between the germline ends. Germline V gene sequence: CDR1 KGHDR, CDR2 SFDVKD. The length of the CDR3 is 11 residues. The CDR3 spells CATSSGEKLFF. CDR3 bases: TGTGCCACCAGTTCAGGCGAAAAACTGTTTTTT.

This clone was detected ten times or more. This sequence joins TRBV7-2 and TRBJ1-4; 8 positions match TRBD1. The ends lost 5 bases at V and 3 bases at J; junction bases unmatched: 8. The CDR3 length is 16 residues. CDR1 and CDR2 (germline): SGHTA, FQGNSA. The CDR3 nucleotides are TGTGCCAGCAGCCCGCTGACAGGGGCCCCTAATGAAAAACTGTTTTTT. Its protein is CASSPLTGAPNEKLFF.